Listed here are 17 T cell receptor beta chains from one sample, sequenced in a study of early T cells in non-severe SARS-CoV-2 infection (dated by TCRdb to the early 2020s). Libraries were made using 5' RACE. This sample was sequenced with a NextSeq 500. TCRdb reprocessing: public reads trimmed at Q25 with fastp, clones called with MiXCR, in-frame beta chains kept. Merged by CDR3 protein, the rows form single entries marked with the most common genes and DNA. Present in this sample are about 70,000 distinct CDR3 sequences, 4.6% of which were seen just once. Under 4% of the sample belongs to the ten largest clones. The sample was whole blood, taken at baseline. The receptors stem from an adult who was a healthcare worker with PCR-confirmed SARS-CoV-2 infection or an uninfected control (not recorded which). The donor label of this sample is uncertain.

In its sample, this clonotype was seen many times. J is TRBJ1-1 and V is TRBV7-2, with 8 bases fitting TRBD1. There are 14 residues in the CDR3. The germline V gene has CDR1 SGHTA and CDR2 FQGNSA. With 5 bases clipped from V and 7 bases from J, the junction kept 9 bases outside the gene matches. In nucleotides, the CDR3 is TGTGCCAGCAGCCGCAAGACAGGGGAGAATGAAGCTTTCTTT. Its protein is CASSRKTGENEAFF.

The chain uses TRBV4-3 and TRBJ1-1; D is possibly TRBD1 (5 bases). V was clipped by 0 bases and J by 0 bases, with 8 bases between them. The CDR3 has 15 amino acids. The V gene's germline CDR1 is LGHNA and CDR2 YSLEER. The chain's CDR3 is CASSQDRGMNTEAFF. CDR3 coding DNA: TGCGCCAGCAGCCAAGACCGGGGGATGAACACTGAAGCTTTCTTT.

The sample holds a few counts of this clonotype. This chain joins TRBV28 and TRBJ1-5, with D unclear. The CDR3 has 13 amino acids. The germline V gene has CDR1 MDHEN and CDR2 SYDVKM. Trimming removed 6 bases from V and 3 bases from J, with 9 bases in between. For the CDR3, the DNA is TGTGCCAGCAGGGCAGACATCAATCAGCCCCAGCATTTT. Protein: CASRADINQPQHF.

This clonotype has at least ten counts. The rearrangement joins TRBV12-3 or TRBV12-4 to TRBJ2-5; weak D call: TRBD2 (6 bases). The CDR3 runs to 16 residues. The V and J ends lost 6 bases and 4 bases respectively, with 21 bases between them. The CDR3 is CASSLRGSRGRETQYF. CDR3 nucleotides: TGTGCCAGCAGCCTTCGGGGGAGCCGGGGCCGAGAGACCCAGTACTTC.

This clonotype was observed many times. The V call is TRBV7-3, the J call TRBJ2-1; D is ambiguous. The V gene lost 3 bases and the J gene lost 7 bases, with 22 bases spanning the gap. Germline V gene lookup returns CDR1 SGHTA and CDR2 FQGTGA. The CDR3 runs to 17 residues. DNA for the CDR3: TGTGCCAGCAGCTTTGGTTCCCCACCCTCTCATGGGAATGAGCAGTTCTTC. Translation gives CASSFGSPPSHGNEQFF.

This clonotype came up many times. The rearrangement links TRBV5-1 to TRBJ2-3; TRBD2 might be the D (5 bases). This CDR3 contains 14 residues. V lost 6 bases and J lost 0, with 11 bases in between. CDR1 is SGHRS and CDR2 is YFSETQ in the germline V gene. As DNA, the CDR3 is TGCGCCAGCACCCCGCTAGCAAGCACAGATACGCAGTATTTT. This encodes CASTPLASTDTQYF. Combining the CDR3 with reference TRBV5-1 and TRBJ2-3 gives the whole variable domain KAGVTQTPRYLIKTRGQQVTLSCSPISGHRSVSWYQQTPGQGLQFLFEYFSETQRNKGNFPGRFSGRQFSNSRSEMNVSTLELGDSALYLCASTPLASTDTQYFGPGTRLTVL.

This clonotype came up a few times. In DNA, the CDR3 is TGTGCCAGCAGCCAAGTCCCAGCCTTACAGAGAAACAATGAGCAGTTCTTC. Translating gives CASSQVPALQRNNEQFF. The gene calls are TRBV3-1 and TRBJ2-1; D gene uncertain. CDR3 length equals 17 residues. V was shortened by 1 base and J by 5 bases, with 18 bases between the two germline ends. Germline V gene lookup returns CDR1 LGHDT and CDR2 YNNKEL (reference sequence).

This clonotype was counted only a few times. The CDR3, as DNA: TGTGCCAGCAGCTCAGATGGACAGGGTTCGTCACCCCTCCACTTT. This codes for CASSSDGQGSSPLHF. V gene TRBV7-2 combines with J gene TRBJ1-6; 8 bases line up with TRBD1. Germline V CDR1 and CDR2: SGHTA, FQGNSA. The CDR3 extends over 15 amino acids. Trimming cost V 4 bases and J 10 bases; bases outside gene matches: 9.

The rearrangement joins TRBV4-3 to TRBJ2-5; no clear D gene. Per the germline V gene, CDR1 is LGHNA and CDR2 is YSLEER. V lost 0 bases and J 2 bases, leaving 10 bases between the germline ends. This CDR3 has 15 amino acids. The CDR3 coding sequence is TGCGCCAGCAGCCAAGAGTGGAGAGAACAAGAGACCCAGTACTTC. This gives the protein CASSQEWREQETQYF.

The chain carries TRBV2 and TRBJ1-1; no firm D call. The CDR3 consists of 13 residues. Germline V gene lookup returns CDR1 SNHLY and CDR2 FYNNEI. The germline V and J ends were trimmed by 8 bases and 4 bases, with 14 bases remaining between them. CDR3 nucleotide sequence: TGTGCCAGCCTGAATCGGGGATTCACTGAAGCTTTCTTT. Translation: CASLNRGFTEAFF.

This clonotype was counted at least ten times. This chain joins TRBV13 and TRBJ2-1; 9 bases line up with TRBD1. The CDR3 consists of 17 residues. Germline trimming cut 3 bases from V and 0 bases from J; bases unmatched to any gene: 6. Germline V gene lookup returns CDR1 PRHDT and CDR2 FYEKMQ (reference sequence). The chain's CDR3 is CASSLGRGQGSYNEQFF. The CDR3 DNA follows: TGTGCCAGCAGCTTGGGGCGGGGACAGGGCTCCTACAATGAGCAGTTCTTC.

V and J are TRBV19 and TRBJ2-7; no reliable D call. This CDR3 is 14 amino acids long. Germline CDR1 is LNHDA and CDR2 is SQIVND (reference sequence). With 6 bases removed from V and 6 bases from J, the gap between germline ends came to 18 bases. The CDR3 spells CASRALVGTGEQYF. The CDR3 DNA reads as TGTGCCAGTAGGGCACTGGTTGGAACTGGCGAGCAGTACTTC.

The chain links TRBV24-1 to TRBJ2-1, with TRBD1 matching 8 bases. CDR3 size: 15 residues. CDR1 and CDR2 from the germline V gene are KGHDR and SFDVKD. V shed 1 base and J 7 bases; nucleotides not matched to a gene: 5. The CDR3 DNA reads as TGTGCCACCAGTGATTTTGGCAGGGGGCGGAATGAGCAGTTCTTC. Translation: CATSDFGRGRNEQFF.

The V gene is TRBV14, the J gene TRBJ2-7, with D perhaps TRBD2 (6 bases). Germline CDR1 is SGHDN and CDR2 is FVKESK. V lost 4 bases and J 1 base, leaving 17 bases between the germline ends. The CDR3 totals 16 residues. Here the CDR3 DNA reads TGTGCCAGCAGCCCTATGGGGGGTGGATTTTCCTACGAGCAGTACTTC. It yields the protein CASSPMGGGFSYEQYF.

Ten or more counts support this clonotype. The chain recombines TRBV18 with TRBJ1-1; no firm D call. Germline loops: CDR1 KGHSH, CDR2 LQKENI. This CDR3 region has 15 residues. Trimming took 0 bases from V and 4 from J, leaving 12 bases between them. Written as DNA, the CDR3 is TGTGCCAGCTCACCACCCGGAGGGCGAGGCACTGAAGCTTTCTTT. Translated, it gives CASSPPGGRGTEAFF.

The chain joins TRBV7-2 to TRBJ2-7; no reliable D call. V lost 3 bases to trimming and J lost 3 bases, with 9 bases between them. The CDR3 has 13 residues. CDR1 is SGHTA, CDR2 FQGNSA, per germline. In DNA form, the CDR3 reads TGTGCCAGCAGCTTCGACTGGCGCTACGAGCAGTACTTC. Amino acid sequence: CASSFDWRYEQYF.

This clonotype came up many times. CDR3 amino acids: CSASLGRGYGYTF. In DNA, the CDR3 is TGCAGTGCTAGTTTGGGCCGGGGATATGGCTACACCTTC. This rearrangement joins TRBV20-1 to TRBJ1-2; D remains ambiguous. This CDR3 has 13 residues. V lost 3 bases to trimming and J lost 5 bases, with 13 bases between them. CDR1 and CDR2 (germline): DFQATT, SNEGSKA (reference sequence).